This entry lists 10 T cell receptor beta chains sequenced from one sample in a study of a mutant IDH1 vaccine in newly diagnosed glioma. Profiling relied on immunoSEQ multiplex PCR, and the TCRdb table lists in-frame clones only, not all of them. The sample holds tens of thousands of clones, about 81% seen once. These receptors' antigens are unknown. Regarding time point: week 47, end of study. With topical imiquimod, each dose of the vaccine consisted of 300 ug of mutant IDH1 20-mer peptide. The source material was PBMCs, sampled from a glioma patient whose treatment included an IDH1 peptide vaccine. All receptors derive from a man in his forties with glioma.

V gene TRBV19 combines with J gene TRBJ2-2; 13 bases line up with TRBD2. V was clipped by 3 bases and J by 5 bases; unmatched bases: 3. CDR1 is LNHDA, CDR2 SQIVND, per germline (reference sequence). CDR3 size: 16 residues. The CDR3 nucleotides read TGTGCCAGTAGTATTGGACTAGCGGGAGTTACCGGGGAGCTGTTTTTT. The encoded protein is CASSIGLAGVTGELFF.

V gene TRBV19 combines with J gene TRBJ1-5; D is ambiguous. The CDR3 has 12 residues. Germline CDR1 and CDR2: LNHDA and SQIVND (reference sequence). Trimming took 1 base from V and 7 from J, leaving 5 bases between them. CDR3 nucleotide sequence: TGTGCCAGTAGTATAGCCGGCCAGCCCCAGCATTTT. Its translation is CASSIAGQPQHF.

A few counts support this clone. The CDR3 sequence: CASSQDRGLRVGAFF. The CDR3 coding sequence is TGTGCCAGTAGCCAGGACAGGGGGCTTCGGGTGGGAGCTTTCTTT. The J gene is TRBJ1-1, the V gene TRBV19, with 11 nucleotides matching TRBD1. V lost 6 bases to trimming and J lost 10 bases; unmatched junction nucleotides: 13. Per germline, CDR1 LNHDA and CDR2 SQIVND (reference sequence). This CDR3 is 15 amino acids long.

V usage is TRBV27 and J usage is TRBJ1-2, with TRBD1 matching 12 bases. The V gene's germline CDR1 is MNHEY and CDR2 SMNVEV (reference sequence). The length of the CDR3 is 17 residues. With 8 bases clipped from V and 5 bases from J, the junction kept 15 bases outside the gene matches. The CDR3 protein is CASATSGTGGLGYGYTF. CDR3 coding DNA: TGTGCCAGCGCCACCTCCGGGACAGGGGGCTTAGGATATGGCTACACCTTC.

The chain is built from TRBV29-1 and TRBJ2-1; D is unclear. Germline V gene lookup returns CDR1 SQVTM and CDR2 ANQGSEA. The CDR3 totals 10 residues. V gave up 4 bases and J gave up 6 bases, with 4 bases separating them. The CDR3 bases are TGCAGCGTTGCGGTCAATGAGCAGTTCTTC. It yields the protein CSVAVNEQFF.

In its sample, this clone was seen a few times. The chain is built from TRBV19 and TRBJ1-3; 9 positions agree with TRBD1. V gave up 7 bases and J gave up 7 bases; unmatched junction bases: 8. This CDR3 is built from 14 residues. CDR1 and CDR2 from the germline V gene are LNHDA and SQIVND (reference sequence). CDR3 region: CASNPGQGRNTIYF. The CDR3 DNA sequence: TGTGCCAGTAATCCGGGACAGGGAAGGAACACCATATATTTT.

This chain uses TRBV28 with TRBJ2-1; D is possibly TRBD1 or TRBD2 (5 bases each). Trimming took off 7 bases at V and 6 bases at J, with 16 bases between the two ends. Germline-derived CDR1 and CDR2 are MDHEN and SYDVKM. This CDR3 comprises 14 residues. CDR3 protein: CASNTPGQANEQFF. The CDR3 DNA reads TGTGCCAGCAACACCCCGGGGCAGGCCAATGAGCAGTTCTTC.

The table lists this clone with a few counts. The chain recombines TRBV10-1 with TRBJ1-1; possible D gene TRBD1, 6 bases. This CDR3 has 16 residues. V was clipped by 1 base and J by 1 base, with 13 bases between them. Germline V gives CDR1 WNHNN, CDR2 SYGVQD (reference sequence). CDR3 DNA: TGCGCCAGCAGTGAGTTTGGCGGGGGCAGGAACACTGAAGCTTTCTTT. Its translation is CASSEFGGGRNTEAFF.

This chain connects TRBV7-2 to TRBJ2-1; 8 bases map to TRBD2. The CDR3 has 17 residues. CDR1 and CDR2 from the germline V gene are SGHTA and FQGNSA. V dropped 0 bases and J dropped 9; count of bases not matched to a gene: 13. Here the CDR3 reads CASSLAIVAGPPGEQFF. CDR3 nucleotide sequence: TGTGCCAGCAGCTTAGCGATAGTAGCGGGACCCCCCGGTGAGCAGTTCTTC. Full variable domain (outside the CDR3, taken from reference TRBV7-2 and TRBJ2-1): GAGVSQSPSNKVTEKGKDVELRCDPISGHTALYWYRQSLGQGLEFLIYFQGNSAPDKSGLPSDRFSAERTGGSVSTLTIQRTQQEDSAVYLCASSLAIVAGPPGEQFFGPGTRLTVL.

The CDR3, as DNA: TGTGCCAGCAGTGCCCCACGCGGGGTTAATTCACCCCTCCACTTT. Translating gives CASSAPRGVNSPLHF. V and J are TRBV25-1 and TRBJ1-6; D uncertain. CDR1 is MGHDK and CDR2 is SYGVNS in the germline V gene. The V gene lost 4 bases and the J gene lost 6 bases, with 13 bases spanning the gap. The CDR3 length is 15 residues. The full variable domain, completed using reference TRBV25-1 and TRBJ1-6, is EADIYQTPRYLVIGTGKKITLECSQTMGHDKMYWYQQDPGMELHLIHYSYGVNSTEKGDLSSESTVSRIRTEHFPLTLESARPSHTSQYLCASSAPRGVNSPLHFGNGTRLTVT.